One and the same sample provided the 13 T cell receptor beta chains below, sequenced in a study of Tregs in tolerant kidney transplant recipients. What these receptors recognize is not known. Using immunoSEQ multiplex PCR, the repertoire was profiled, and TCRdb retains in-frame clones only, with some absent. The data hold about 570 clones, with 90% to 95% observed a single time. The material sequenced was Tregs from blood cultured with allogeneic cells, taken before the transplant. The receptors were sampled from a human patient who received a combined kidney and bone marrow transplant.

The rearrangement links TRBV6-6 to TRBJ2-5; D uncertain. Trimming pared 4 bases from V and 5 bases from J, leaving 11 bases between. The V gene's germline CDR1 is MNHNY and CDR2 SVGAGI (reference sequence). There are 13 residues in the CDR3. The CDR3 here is CASSSGLVETQYF. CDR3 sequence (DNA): TGTGCCAGCAGTTCCGGGCTAGTGGAGACCCAGTACTTC.

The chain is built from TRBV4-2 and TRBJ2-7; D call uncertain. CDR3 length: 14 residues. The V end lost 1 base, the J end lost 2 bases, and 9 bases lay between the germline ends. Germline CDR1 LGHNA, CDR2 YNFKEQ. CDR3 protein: CASSQASTPYEQYF. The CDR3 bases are TGTGCCAGCAGCCAAGCTTCGACTCCCTACGAGCAGTACTTC.

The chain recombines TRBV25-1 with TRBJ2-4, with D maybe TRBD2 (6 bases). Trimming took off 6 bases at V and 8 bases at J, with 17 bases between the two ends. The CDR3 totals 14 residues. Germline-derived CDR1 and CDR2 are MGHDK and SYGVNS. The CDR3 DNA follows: TGTGCCAGCAGGGGCCTCGGGGGATGGGACATTCAGTACTTC. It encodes CASRGLGGWDIQYF.

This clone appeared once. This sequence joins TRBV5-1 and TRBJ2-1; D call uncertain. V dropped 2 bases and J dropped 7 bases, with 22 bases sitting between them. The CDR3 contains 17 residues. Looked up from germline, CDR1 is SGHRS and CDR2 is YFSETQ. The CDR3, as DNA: TGCGCCAGCAGCTTCGCCTCTCGGCGCCAGGCGTGGAATGAGCAGTTCTTC. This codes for CASSFASRRQAWNEQFF.

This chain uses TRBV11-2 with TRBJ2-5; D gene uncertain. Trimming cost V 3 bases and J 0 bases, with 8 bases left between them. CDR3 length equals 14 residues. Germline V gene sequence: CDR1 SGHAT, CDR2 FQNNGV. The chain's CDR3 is CASSLAGYQETQYF. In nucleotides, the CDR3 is TGTGCCAGCAGCTTGGCAGGCTACCAAGAGACCCAGTACTTC.

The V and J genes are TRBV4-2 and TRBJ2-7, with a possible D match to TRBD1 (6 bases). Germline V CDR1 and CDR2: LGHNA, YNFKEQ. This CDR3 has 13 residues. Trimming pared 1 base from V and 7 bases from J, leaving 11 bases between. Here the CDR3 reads CASSQATGGEQYF. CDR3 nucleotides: TGTGCCAGCAGCCAAGCGACAGGTGGAGAGCAGTACTTC.

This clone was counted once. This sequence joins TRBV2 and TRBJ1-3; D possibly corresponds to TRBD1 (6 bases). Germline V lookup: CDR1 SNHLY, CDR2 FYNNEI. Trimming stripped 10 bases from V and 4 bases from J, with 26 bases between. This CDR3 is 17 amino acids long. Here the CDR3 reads CAIRTTGREVTGNTIYF. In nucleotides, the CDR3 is TGTGCCATTAGGACGACAGGCAGGGAAGTTACAGGAAACACCATATATTTT.

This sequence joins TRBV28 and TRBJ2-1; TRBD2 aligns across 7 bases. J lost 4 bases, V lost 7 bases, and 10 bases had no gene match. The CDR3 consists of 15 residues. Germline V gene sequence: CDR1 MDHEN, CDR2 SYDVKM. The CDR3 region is CASTSSLGLYNEQFF. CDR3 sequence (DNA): TGTGCCAGCACCTCTTCCTTGGGACTATACAATGAGCAGTTCTTC. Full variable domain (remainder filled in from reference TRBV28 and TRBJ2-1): DVKVTQSSRYLVKRTGEKVFLECVQDMDHENMFWYRQDPGLGLRLIYFSYDVKMKEKGDIPEGYSVSREKKERFSLILESASTNQTSMYLCASTSSLGLYNEQFFGPGTRLTVL.

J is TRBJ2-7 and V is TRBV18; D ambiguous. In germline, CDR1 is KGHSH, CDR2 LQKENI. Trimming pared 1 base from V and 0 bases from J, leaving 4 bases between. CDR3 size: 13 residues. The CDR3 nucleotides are TGTGCCAGCTCACCACAGAGCTCCTACGAGCAGTACTTC. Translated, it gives CASSPQSSYEQYF.

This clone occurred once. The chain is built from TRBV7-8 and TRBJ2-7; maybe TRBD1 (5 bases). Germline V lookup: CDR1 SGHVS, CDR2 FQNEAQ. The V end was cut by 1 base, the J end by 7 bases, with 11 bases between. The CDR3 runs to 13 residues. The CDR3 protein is CASSLGQGREQYF. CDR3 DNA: TGTGCCAGCAGCTTAGGCCAGGGTCGGGAGCAGTACTTC.

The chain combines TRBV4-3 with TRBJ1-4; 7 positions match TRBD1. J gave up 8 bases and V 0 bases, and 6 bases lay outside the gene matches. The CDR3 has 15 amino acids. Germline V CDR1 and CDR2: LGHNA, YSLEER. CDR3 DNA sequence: TGCGCCAGCAGCCAAGAGACAGGGAGAAGGGAAAAACTGTTTTTT. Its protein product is CASSQETGRREKLFF.

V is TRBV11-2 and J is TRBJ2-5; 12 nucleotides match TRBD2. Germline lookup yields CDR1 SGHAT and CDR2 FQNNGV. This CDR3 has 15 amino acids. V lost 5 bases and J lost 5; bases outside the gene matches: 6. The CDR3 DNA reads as TGTGCCAGCAGCACCGGGACTAGCGGGTCTGAGACCCAGTACTTC. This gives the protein CASSTGTSGSETQYF. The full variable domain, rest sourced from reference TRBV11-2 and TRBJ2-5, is EAGVAQSPRYKIIEKRQSVAFWCNPISGHATLYWYQQILGQGPKLLIQFQNNGVVDDSQLPKDRFSAERLKGVDSTLKIQPAKLEDSAVYLCASSTGTSGSETQYFGPGTRLLVL.

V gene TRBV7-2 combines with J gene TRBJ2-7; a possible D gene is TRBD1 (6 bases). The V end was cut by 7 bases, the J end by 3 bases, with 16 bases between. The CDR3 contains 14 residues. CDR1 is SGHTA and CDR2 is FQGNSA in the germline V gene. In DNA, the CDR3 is TGTGCCAGCACCCCCTGGGCAGGGGACTACGAGCAGTACTTC. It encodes CASTPWAGDYEQYF.